The 3 T cell receptor beta chains below were found in one sample sequenced in a study of T cell responses to AZD1222 COVID-19 vaccine. The repertoire was sequenced with immunoSEQ multiplex PCR; TCRdb's copy has only in-frame clones and lacks some. Of about 98,000 clones in the sample, roughly 88% are singletons; the top ten hold 4.5% to 6%. The input for sequencing was peripheral blood, taken on day 0 of AZD1222 vaccination. The receptors come from an adult in good health.

The chain joins TRBV28 to TRBJ2-6; D gene ambiguous. CDR3 length equals 13 residues. Per germline, CDR1 MDHEN and CDR2 SYDVKM. V lost 5 bases, J lost 2 bases, and 4 bases lay in between. The CDR3 region has the DNA TGTGCCAGCAGTCAAGCTGGGGCCAACGTCCTGACTTTC. Translation gives CASSQAGANVLTF.

This chain joins TRBV27 and TRBJ2-7, with TRBD2 identical over 7 bases. Germline lookup yields CDR1 MNHEY and CDR2 SMNVEV (reference sequence). Trimming cost V 5 bases and J 0 bases; bases outside gene matches: 7. The CDR3 loop spans 15 amino acids. The DNA for the CDR3 is TGTGCCAGCAGTCAGCGCGGGAGTAGCTCCTACGAGCAGTACTTC. Its translation is CASSQRGSSSYEQYF.

The chain joins TRBV27 to TRBJ2-3, with TRBD2 as a possible D gene (6 bases). V shed 3 bases and J shed 2 bases, with 12 bases lying between them. The germline V gene encodes CDR1 MNHEY and CDR2 SMNVEV (reference sequence). This CDR3 has 15 amino acids. CDR3 amino acids: CASSLRRRDTDTQYF. In nucleotides, the CDR3 is TGTGCCAGCAGTTTGAGGAGGAGGGACACAGATACGCAGTATTTT.